The 8 T cell receptor beta chains in this list originate from one sample, sequenced in a study of cytomegalovirus exposure and HLA in healthy donors. The PCR employed 60 Vbeta primers together with 13 Jbeta primers. Sequencing was performed with immunoSEQ multiplex PCR; in TCRdb, only in-frame clones are kept and a portion is missing. Of 150,000 to 200,000 clones in the sample, roughly 86% were seen once. The sequencing input was PBMCs. These receptors were obtained from a girl aged 10-17 years in good health and CMV-seropositive.

V and J are TRBV19 and TRBJ2-7; TRBD2 might be the D (6 bases). Per the germline V gene, CDR1 is LNHDA and CDR2 is SQIVND (reference sequence). CDR3 length: 14 residues. The ends were cut back, 7 bases at V and 2 bases at J, with 15 bases in the middle. The CDR3 DNA reads as TGTGCCAGTAAAAGCGGGTCCGACACCTACGAGCAGTACTTC. Its protein product is CASKSGSDTYEQYF.

This clone has just one count. The chain joins TRBV7-2 to TRBJ1-4; D is undetermined. The germline V gene has CDR1 SGHTA and CDR2 FQGNSA. V was pared by 3 bases and J by 3 bases, with 8 bases between. The CDR3 length is 14 residues. For the CDR3, the DNA is TGTGCCAGCAGCTTCAGAGGCCCTAATGAAAAACTGTTTTTT. Translation gives CASSFRGPNEKLFF. Full variable domain (missing parts from reference TRBV7-2 and TRBJ1-4): GAGVSQSPSNKVTEKGKDVELRCDPISGHTALYWYRQSLGQGLEFLIYFQGNSAPDKSGLPSDRFSAERTGGSVSTLTIQRTQQEDSAVYLCASSFRGPNEKLFFGSGTQLSVL.

This sequence joins TRBV7-9 and TRBJ2-1; D unclear. This CDR3 has 12 amino acids. Germline values: CDR1 SEHNR, CDR2 FQNEAQ (reference sequence). V lost 5 bases to trimming and J lost 9 bases, with 11 bases between them. In DNA form, the CDR3 reads TGTGCCAGCAGCCTAGTGCCGGGTGAGCAGTTCTTC. This translates into CASSLVPGEQFF.

V is TRBV18 and J is TRBJ1-4; the D gene is possibly TRBD1 (5 bases). The CDR3 spans 15 residues. Trimming cost V 3 bases and J 8 bases, with 16 bases left between them. CDR1 and CDR2 from the germline V gene are KGHSH and LQKENI. The CDR3 nucleotides read TGTGCCAGCTCACCCCCGGGGCCGCGGGGGGAAAAACTGTTTTTT. Its protein is CASSPPGPRGEKLFF.

This clone appeared once. The DNA for the CDR3 is TGTGCCAGCAGTGATCGGGGGGCCAGTCAAGAGACCCAGTACTTC. Translating it yields CASSDRGASQETQYF. The genes are TRBV25-1 and TRBJ2-5; possibly TRBD2 for D (7 bases). The CDR3 has 15 amino acids. Germline assignment: CDR1 MGHDK and CDR2 SYGVNS. Trimming removed 3 bases at V and 2 bases at J, with 13 bases between.

This chain joins TRBV15 and TRBJ1-2; 8 bases are shared with TRBD1. This CDR3 has 14 amino acids. Germline V CDR1 and CDR2: LNHNV, YYDKDF (reference sequence). V trimming: 2 bases; J trimming: 7 bases; junction bases outside the gene matches: 6. CDR3 residues: CATSRTQGEGGYTF. The CDR3 nucleotides are TGTGCCACCAGCAGAACACAGGGGGAGGGTGGCTACACCTTC.

The chain employs TRBV11-2 and TRBJ2-5; 12 nucleotides match TRBD1. V was clipped by 7 bases and J by 2 bases; unmatched bases: 8. In germline, CDR1 is SGHAT, CDR2 FQNNGV. The CDR3 sequence is 16 residues long. The CDR3 sequence: CASTLGTGGRQETQYF. In DNA, the CDR3 is TGTGCCAGCACCCTCGGGACAGGGGGCCGACAAGAGACCCAGTACTTC.

This chain links TRBV6-5 with TRBJ1-5; perhaps TRBD1 as D (6 bases). Looked up from germline, CDR1 is MNHEY and CDR2 is SVGAGI. The CDR3 runs to 14 residues. The ends were cut back, 8 bases at V and 4 bases at J, with 15 bases in the middle. CDR3 sequence (DNA): TGTGCCAGCTCCACAGGGAAGGGGAATCAGCCCCAGCATTTT. This encodes CASSTGKGNQPQHF.